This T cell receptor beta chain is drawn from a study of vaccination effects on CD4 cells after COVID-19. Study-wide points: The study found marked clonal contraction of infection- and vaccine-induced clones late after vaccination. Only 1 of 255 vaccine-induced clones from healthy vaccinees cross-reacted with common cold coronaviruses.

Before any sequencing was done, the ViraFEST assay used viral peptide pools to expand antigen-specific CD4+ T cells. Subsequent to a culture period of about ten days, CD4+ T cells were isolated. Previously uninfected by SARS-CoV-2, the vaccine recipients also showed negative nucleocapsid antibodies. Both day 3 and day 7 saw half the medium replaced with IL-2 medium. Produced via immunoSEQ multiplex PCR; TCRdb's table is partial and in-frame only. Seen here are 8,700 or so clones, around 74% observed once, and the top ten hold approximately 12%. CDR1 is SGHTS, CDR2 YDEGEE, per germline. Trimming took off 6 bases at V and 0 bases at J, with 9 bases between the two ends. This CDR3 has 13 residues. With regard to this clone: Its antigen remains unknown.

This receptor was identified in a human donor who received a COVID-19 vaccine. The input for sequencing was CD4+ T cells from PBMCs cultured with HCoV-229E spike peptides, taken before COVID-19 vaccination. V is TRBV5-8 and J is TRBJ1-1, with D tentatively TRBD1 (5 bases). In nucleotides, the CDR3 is TGTGCCAGCACCTCCAGGGTGAACACTGAAGCTTTCTTT. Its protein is CASTSRVNTEAFF.